The next 12 T cell receptor beta chains were all read from a single sample in a study of blood T cell repertoires in COVID-19. The table came from immunoSEQ multiplex PCR; TCRdb's copy has only in-frame clones and leaves some out. Of around 300,000 clones in the sample, about nine tenths were seen once. Source material: PBMCs or T cells enriched from blood (not recorded which). Every receptor here comes from a woman in her forties or fifties who had recovered from COVID-19.

This clone was found once. The genes are TRBV7-2 and TRBJ1-1; no definite D call. V lost 5 bases and J lost 1, with 11 bases in between. The CDR3 loop spans 14 amino acids. Germline V CDR1 and CDR2: SGHTA, FQGNSA. The CDR3 coding sequence is TGTGCCAGCAGCCGTCAGAGGGCGAACACTGAAGCTTTCTTT. Translation gives CASSRQRANTEAFF.

This rearrangement joins TRBV7-2 to TRBJ2-7; 13 positions match TRBD2. The CDR3 is made up of 15 amino acids. Germline-derived CDR1 and CDR2 are SGHTA and FQGNSA. J gave up 7 bases and V 6 bases, and 9 bases lay outside the gene matches. The CDR3 spells CASRPGLAGAGEQYF. CDR3 DNA sequence: TGTGCCAGCAGACCTGGACTAGCGGGAGCGGGTGAGCAGTACTTC.

J is TRBJ1-1 and V is TRBV28; 8 positions match TRBD1. In germline, CDR1 is MDHEN, CDR2 SYDVKM. CDR3 length equals 17 residues. V was clipped by 2 bases and J by 5 bases; unmatched bases: 13. The CDR3 DNA reads TGTGCCAGCAGTTTAGAGACGGGGAGCAGGGGGCAGACTGAAGCTTTCTTT. Its protein product is CASSLETGSRGQTEAFF.

The chain recombines TRBV27 with TRBJ2-1; 15 bases agree with TRBD2. Per the germline V gene, CDR1 is MNHEY and CDR2 is SMNVEV (reference sequence). CDR3 size: 16 residues. V lost 4 bases and J lost 13; bases outside the gene matches: 11. The CDR3 nucleotides are TGTGCCAGCAGTTCAGGACTAGCGGGAGGGCCGGGGGGACAGTTCTTC. It yields the protein CASSSGLAGGPGGQFF.

V and J are TRBV18 and TRBJ1-5, with TRBD1 identical over 7 bases. V was clipped by 2 bases and J by 0 bases; unmatched bases: 4. CDR1 is KGHSH, CDR2 LQKENI, per germline. The CDR3 is made up of 16 amino acids. The CDR3 region is CASSPYGQDSNQPQHF. Here the CDR3 DNA reads TGTGCCAGCTCACCATACGGACAGGATAGCAATCAGCCCCAGCATTTT.

The chain employs TRBV28 and TRBJ2-7; TRBD2 agrees at 8 bases. From germline, CDR1 is MDHEN and CDR2 SYDVKM. V dropped 7 bases and J dropped 2; count of bases not matched to a gene: 10. This CDR3 is 15 amino acids long. CDR3 coding DNA: TGTGCCAGCACCCTCGGACGGGGGGGGACCTACGAGCAGTACTTC. The encoded protein is CASTLGRGGTYEQYF.

This chain links TRBV2 with TRBJ2-7, with D possibly matching TRBD2 (6 bases). V was cut by 1 base and J by 0 bases, with 16 bases left in between. This CDR3 has 17 amino acids. CDR1 is SNHLY and CDR2 is FYNNEI in the germline V gene. The CDR3: CASSEGRVWGSSYEQYF. CDR3 DNA: TGTGCCAGCAGTGAAGGGAGGGTCTGGGGGAGCTCCTACGAGCAGTACTTC.

V usage is TRBV28 and J usage is TRBJ1-1; D is undetermined. CDR3 length: 14 amino acids. Germline V gene data show CDR1 as MDHEN and CDR2 as SYDVKM. The V and J ends lost 2 bases and 0 bases respectively, with 7 bases between them. The CDR3 loop reads CASSLGLLNTEAFF. The CDR3 region has the DNA TGTGCCAGCAGTTTAGGACTGCTGAACACTGAAGCTTTCTTT.

The chain joins TRBV10-2 to TRBJ2-1; 7 positions match TRBD2. CDR1 is WSHSY, CDR2 SAAADI, per germline. This CDR3 has 15 amino acids. V lost 2 bases to trimming and J lost 4 bases; unmatched junction nucleotides: 5. The chain's CDR3 is CASSETGGGYNEQFF. In DNA, the CDR3 is TGCGCCAGCAGTGAGACGGGAGGCGGGTACAATGAGCAGTTCTTC.

The chain combines TRBV19 with TRBJ1-5, with 9 bases aligning to TRBD1. The germline V gene has CDR1 LNHDA and CDR2 SQIVND (reference sequence). Trimming at V came to 6 bases and at J to 4 bases, leaving 13 bases not matched to a gene. This CDR3 spans 17 amino acids. The CDR3 reads CASRPDRGGTPNQPQHF. CDR3 nucleotides: TGTGCCAGTAGACCCGACAGGGGGGGGACACCGAATCAGCCCCAGCATTTT.

The CDR3 loop is CSVDTGGAAYGYTF. For the CDR3, the DNA is TGCAGCGTTGATACAGGGGGCGCTGCCTATGGCTACACCTTC. The chain recombines TRBV29-1 with TRBJ1-2; 9 nucleotides align to TRBD1. The V and J ends lost 3 bases and 4 bases, in that order; junction bases with no gene match: 6. The CDR3 consists of 14 residues. Germline CDR1 is SQVTM and CDR2 is ANQGSEA.

The chain recombines TRBV9 with TRBJ2-2, with 7 bases fitting TRBD1. The CDR3 loop spans 16 amino acids. V lost 0 bases, J lost 3 bases, and 5 bases stayed unmatched. Per the germline V gene, CDR1 is SGDLS and CDR2 is YYNGEE. The CDR3 sequence: CASSVVGRGYTGELFF. For the CDR3, the DNA is TGTGCCAGCAGCGTAGTGGGCAGGGGGTACACCGGGGAGCTGTTTTTT.